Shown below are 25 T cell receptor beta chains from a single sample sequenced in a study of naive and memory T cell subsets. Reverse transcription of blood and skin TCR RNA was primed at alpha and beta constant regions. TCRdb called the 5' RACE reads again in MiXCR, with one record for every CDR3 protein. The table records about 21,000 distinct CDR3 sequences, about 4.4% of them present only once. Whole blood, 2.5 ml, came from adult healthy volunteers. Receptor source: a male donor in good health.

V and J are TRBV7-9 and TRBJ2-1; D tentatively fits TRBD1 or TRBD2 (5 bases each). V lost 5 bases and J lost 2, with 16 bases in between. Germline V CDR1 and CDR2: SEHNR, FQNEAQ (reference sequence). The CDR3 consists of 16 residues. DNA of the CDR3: TGTGCCAGCAGCCCAGTGGGGGACCCAGCCTACAATGAGCAGTTCTTC. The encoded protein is CASSPVGDPAYNEQFF.

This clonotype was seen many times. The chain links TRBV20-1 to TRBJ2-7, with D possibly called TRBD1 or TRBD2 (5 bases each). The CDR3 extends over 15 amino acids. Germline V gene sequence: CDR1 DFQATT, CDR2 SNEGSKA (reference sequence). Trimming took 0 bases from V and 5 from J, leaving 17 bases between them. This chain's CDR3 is CSARDAQGGGNEQYF. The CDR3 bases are TGCAGTGCTAGAGATGCGCAGGGTGGGGGTAACGAGCAGTACTTC.

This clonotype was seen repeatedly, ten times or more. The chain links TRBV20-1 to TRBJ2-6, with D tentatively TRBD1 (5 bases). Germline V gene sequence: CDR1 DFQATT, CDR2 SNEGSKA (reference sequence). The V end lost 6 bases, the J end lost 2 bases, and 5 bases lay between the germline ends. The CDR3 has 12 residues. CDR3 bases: TGCAGTGCAGGGGCTGGGGCCAACGTCCTGACTTTC. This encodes CSAGAGANVLTF.

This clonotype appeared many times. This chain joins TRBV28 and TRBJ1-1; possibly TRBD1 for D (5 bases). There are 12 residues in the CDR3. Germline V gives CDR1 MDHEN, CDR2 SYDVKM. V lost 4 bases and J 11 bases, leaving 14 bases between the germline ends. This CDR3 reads CASSSLGLGAFF. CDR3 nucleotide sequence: TGTGCCAGCAGTTCACTGGGACTGGGGGCTTTCTTT.

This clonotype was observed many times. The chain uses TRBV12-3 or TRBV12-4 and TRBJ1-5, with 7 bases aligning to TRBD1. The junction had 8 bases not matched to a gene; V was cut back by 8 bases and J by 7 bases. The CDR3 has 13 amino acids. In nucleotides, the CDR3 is TGTGCCAGCGGCAGGGGGATTGGGCAGCCCCAGCATTTT. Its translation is CASGRGIGQPQHF.

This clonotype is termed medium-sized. CDR3 loop: CSVDGLAGGPNQFF. The DNA of the CDR3 is TGCAGCGTTGACGGACTAGCGGGGGGCCCTAACCAGTTCTTC. V gene TRBV29-1 combines with J gene TRBJ2-1, with 14 bases fitting TRBD2. CDR1 and CDR2 (germline): SQVTM, ANQGSEA. This CDR3 comprises 14 residues. With V trimmed by 3 bases and J by 13 bases, 8 bases remained unmatched.

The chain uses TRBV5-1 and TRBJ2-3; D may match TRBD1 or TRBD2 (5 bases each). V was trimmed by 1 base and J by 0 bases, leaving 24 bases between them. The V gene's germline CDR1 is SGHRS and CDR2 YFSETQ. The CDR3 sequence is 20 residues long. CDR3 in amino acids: CASSLKPGAGDGPSTDTQYF. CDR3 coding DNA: TGCGCCAGCAGCTTGAAGCCCGGGGCCGGGGACGGCCCTAGCACAGATACGCAGTATTTT.

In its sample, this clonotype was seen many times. The CDR3 region is CASSYSHTEAFF. CDR3 bases: TGTGCCAGCAGTTACTCGCACACTGAAGCTTTCTTT. The J gene is TRBJ1-1, the V gene TRBV6-2 or TRBV6-3; D ambiguous. The ends were cut back, 0 bases at V and 3 bases at J, with 2 bases in the middle. CDR3 size: 12 residues. Germline V gene sequence: CDR1 MNHEY, CDR2 SVGEGT.

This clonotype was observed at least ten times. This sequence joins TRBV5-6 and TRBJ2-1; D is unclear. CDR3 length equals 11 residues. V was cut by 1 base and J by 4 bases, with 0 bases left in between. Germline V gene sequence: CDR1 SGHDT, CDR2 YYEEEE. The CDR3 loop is CASSLYNEQFF. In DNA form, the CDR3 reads TGTGCCAGCAGCTTGTACAATGAGCAGTTCTTC.

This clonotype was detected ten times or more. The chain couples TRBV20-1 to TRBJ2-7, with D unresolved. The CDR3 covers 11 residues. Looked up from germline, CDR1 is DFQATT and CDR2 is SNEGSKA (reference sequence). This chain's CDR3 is CSPLITYEQYF. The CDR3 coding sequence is TGCAGCCCTTTAATAACCTACGAGCAGTACTTC.

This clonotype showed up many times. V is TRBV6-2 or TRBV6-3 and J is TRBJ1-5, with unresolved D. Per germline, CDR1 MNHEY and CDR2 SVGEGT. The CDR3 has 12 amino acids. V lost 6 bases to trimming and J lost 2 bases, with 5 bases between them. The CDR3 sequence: CASRLGNQPQHF. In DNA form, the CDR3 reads TGTGCCAGCAGACTTGGCAATCAGCCCCAGCATTTT.

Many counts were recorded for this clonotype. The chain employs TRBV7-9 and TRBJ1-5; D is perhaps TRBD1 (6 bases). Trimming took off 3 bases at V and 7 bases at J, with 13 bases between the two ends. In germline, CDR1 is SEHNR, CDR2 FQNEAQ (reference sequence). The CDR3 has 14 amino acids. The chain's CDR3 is CASSFGGAGQPQHF. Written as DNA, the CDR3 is TGTGCCAGCAGCTTTGGGGGCGCGGGGCAGCCCCAGCATTTT.

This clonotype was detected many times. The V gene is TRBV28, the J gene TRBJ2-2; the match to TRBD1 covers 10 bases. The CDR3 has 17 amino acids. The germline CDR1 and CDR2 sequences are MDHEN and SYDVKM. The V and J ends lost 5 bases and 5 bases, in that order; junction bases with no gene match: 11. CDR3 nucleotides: TGTGCCAGCAGTGCACCAACGGGACAGGGGCATACCGGGGAGCTGTTTTTT. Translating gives CASSAPTGQGHTGELFF.

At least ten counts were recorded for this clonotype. CDR3 nucleotides: TGTGCCAGCAGACCCGGGACAGGCTCTGAAGCTTTCTTT. This translates into CASRPGTGSEAFF. V usage is TRBV25-1 and J usage is TRBJ1-1; 8 positions agree with TRBD1. This CDR3 comprises 13 residues. V dropped 6 bases and J dropped 6; count of bases not matched to a gene: 6. Germline CDR1 reads MGHDK; CDR2 reads SYGVNS.

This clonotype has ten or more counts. CDR3 protein: CASSYPTRTQYF. In DNA, the CDR3 is TGTGCCAGCAGTTACCCGACGCGGACCCAGTACTTC. The J gene is TRBJ2-5, the V gene TRBV6-2 or TRBV6-3; no firm D call. This CDR3 contains 12 residues. Germline V lookup: CDR1 MNHEY, CDR2 SVGEGT. The V end was cut by 2 bases, the J end by 7 bases, with 8 bases between.

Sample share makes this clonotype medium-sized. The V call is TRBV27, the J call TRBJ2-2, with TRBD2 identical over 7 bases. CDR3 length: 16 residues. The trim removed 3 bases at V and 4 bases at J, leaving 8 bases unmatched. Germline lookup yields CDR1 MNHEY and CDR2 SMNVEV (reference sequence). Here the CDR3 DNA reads TGTGCCAGCAGTTTCTATGCGGGAGTTCCCACCGGGGAGCTGTTTTTT. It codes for CASSFYAGVPTGELFF.

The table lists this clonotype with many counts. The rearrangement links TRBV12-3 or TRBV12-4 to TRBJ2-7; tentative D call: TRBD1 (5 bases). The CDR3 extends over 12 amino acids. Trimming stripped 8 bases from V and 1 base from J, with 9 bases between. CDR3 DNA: TGTGCCAGCGGACAAACATCCTACGAGCAGTACTTC. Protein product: CASGQTSYEQYF.

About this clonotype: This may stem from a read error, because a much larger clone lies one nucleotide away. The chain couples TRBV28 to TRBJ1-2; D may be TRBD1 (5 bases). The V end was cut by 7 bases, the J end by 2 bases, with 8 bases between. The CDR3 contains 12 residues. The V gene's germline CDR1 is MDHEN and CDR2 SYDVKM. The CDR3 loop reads CASKSGNYGYTF. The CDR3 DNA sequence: TGTGCCAGCAAGTCAGGGAACTATGGCTACACCTTC.

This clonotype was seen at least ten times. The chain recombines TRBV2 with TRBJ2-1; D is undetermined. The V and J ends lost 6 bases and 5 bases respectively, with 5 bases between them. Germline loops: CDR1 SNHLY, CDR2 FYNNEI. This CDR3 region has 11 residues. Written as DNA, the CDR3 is TGTGCCAGCAGCCTTAACAATGAGCAGTTCTTC. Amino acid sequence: CASSLNNEQFF.

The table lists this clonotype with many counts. CDR3 residues: CARRDLRPRWGEQYF. In DNA form, the CDR3 reads TGTGCCAGACGCGACTTGAGACCGAGGTGGGGGGAGCAGTACTTC. The V call is TRBV6-8, the J call TRBJ2-7, with D perhaps assigned TRBD1 or TRBD2 (5 bases each). The germline CDR1 and CDR2 sequences are MNHGY and SAAAGT. The germline V and J ends were trimmed by 9 bases and 7 bases, with 25 bases remaining between them. This CDR3 is 15 amino acids long.

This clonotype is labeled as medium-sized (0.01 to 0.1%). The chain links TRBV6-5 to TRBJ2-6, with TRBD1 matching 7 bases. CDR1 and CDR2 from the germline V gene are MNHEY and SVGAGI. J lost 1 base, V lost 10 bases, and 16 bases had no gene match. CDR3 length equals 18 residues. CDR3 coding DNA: TGTGCCACACTCAGGCCACCGAGACAGGGTTCTGGGGCCAACGTCCTGACTTTC. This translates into CATLRPPRQGSGANVLTF.

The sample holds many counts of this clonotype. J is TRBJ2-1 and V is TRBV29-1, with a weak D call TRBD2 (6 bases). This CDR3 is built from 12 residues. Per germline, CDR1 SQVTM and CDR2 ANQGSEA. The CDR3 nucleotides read TGCAGTGCGGGGCCTCCCTACAATGAGCAGTTCTTC. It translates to CSAGPPYNEQFF.

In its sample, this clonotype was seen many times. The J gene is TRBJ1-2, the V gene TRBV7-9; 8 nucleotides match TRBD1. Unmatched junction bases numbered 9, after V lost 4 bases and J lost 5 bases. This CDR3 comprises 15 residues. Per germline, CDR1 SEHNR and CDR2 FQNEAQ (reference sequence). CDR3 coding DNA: TGTGCCAGCAGCTCCGGACAGGGTATAGGGTATGGCTACACCTTC. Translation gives CASSSGQGIGYGYTF.

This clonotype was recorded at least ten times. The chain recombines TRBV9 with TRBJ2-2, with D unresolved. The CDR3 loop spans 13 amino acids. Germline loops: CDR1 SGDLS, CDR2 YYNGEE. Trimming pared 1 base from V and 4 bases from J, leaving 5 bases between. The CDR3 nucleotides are TGTGCCAGCAGCGTATGGAGCACCGGGGAGCTGTTTTTT. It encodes CASSVWSTGELFF.

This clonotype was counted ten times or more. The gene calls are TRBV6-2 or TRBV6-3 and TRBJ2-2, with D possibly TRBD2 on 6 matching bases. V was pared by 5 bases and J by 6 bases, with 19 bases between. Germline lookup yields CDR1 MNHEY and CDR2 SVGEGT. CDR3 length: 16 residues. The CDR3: CASSAAGPPRAGELFF. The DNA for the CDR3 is TGTGCCAGCAGTGCTGCGGGACCGCCTAGGGCCGGGGAGCTGTTTTTT.